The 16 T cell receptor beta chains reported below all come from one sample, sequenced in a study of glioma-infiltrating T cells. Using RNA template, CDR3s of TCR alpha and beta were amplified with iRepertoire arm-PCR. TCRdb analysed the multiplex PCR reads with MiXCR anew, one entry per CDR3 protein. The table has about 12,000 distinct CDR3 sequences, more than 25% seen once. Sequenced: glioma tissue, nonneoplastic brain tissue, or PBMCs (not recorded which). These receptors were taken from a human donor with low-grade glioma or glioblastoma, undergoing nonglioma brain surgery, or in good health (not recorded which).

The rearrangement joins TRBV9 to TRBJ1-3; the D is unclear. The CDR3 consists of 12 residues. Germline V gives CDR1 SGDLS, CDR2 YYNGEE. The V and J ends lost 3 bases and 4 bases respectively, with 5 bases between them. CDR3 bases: TGTGCCAGCAGCGACAACGGAAACACCATATATTTT. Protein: CASSDNGNTIYF. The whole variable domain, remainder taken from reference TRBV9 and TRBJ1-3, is DSGVTQTPKHLITATGQRVTLRCSPRSGDLSVYWYQQSLDQGLQFLIQYYNGEERAKGNILERFSAQQFPDLHSELNLSSLELGDSALYFCASSDNGNTIYFGEGSWLTVV.

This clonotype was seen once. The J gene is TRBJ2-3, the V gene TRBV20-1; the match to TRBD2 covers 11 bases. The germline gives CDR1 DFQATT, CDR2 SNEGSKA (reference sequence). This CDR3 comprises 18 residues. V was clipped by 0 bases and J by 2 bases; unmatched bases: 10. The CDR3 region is CSARDYGLAGGITDTQYF. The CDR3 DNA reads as TGCAGTGCTAGAGATTATGGACTAGCGGGCGGAATCACAGATACGCAGTATTTT.

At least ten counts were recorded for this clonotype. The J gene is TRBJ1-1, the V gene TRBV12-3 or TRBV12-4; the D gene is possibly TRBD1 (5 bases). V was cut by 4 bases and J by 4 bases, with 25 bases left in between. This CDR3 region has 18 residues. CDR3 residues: CASSSIRASTEEGTEAFF. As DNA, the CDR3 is TGTGCCAGCAGTTCTATCAGGGCTAGTACCGAGGAGGGCACTGAAGCTTTCTTT.

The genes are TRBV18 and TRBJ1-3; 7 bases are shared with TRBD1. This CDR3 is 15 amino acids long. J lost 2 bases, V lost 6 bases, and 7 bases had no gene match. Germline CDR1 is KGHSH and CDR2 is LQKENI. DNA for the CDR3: TGTGCCAGCTCGCCGACAGGGTCGGCTGGAAACACCATATATTTT. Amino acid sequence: CASSPTGSAGNTIYF.

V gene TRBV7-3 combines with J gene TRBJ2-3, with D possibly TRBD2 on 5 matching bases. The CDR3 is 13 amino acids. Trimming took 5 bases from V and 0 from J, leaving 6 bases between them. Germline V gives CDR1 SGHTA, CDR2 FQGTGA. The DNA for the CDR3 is TGTGCCAGCAGCCCGGGGAGCACAGATACGCAGTATTTT. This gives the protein CASSPGSTDTQYF.

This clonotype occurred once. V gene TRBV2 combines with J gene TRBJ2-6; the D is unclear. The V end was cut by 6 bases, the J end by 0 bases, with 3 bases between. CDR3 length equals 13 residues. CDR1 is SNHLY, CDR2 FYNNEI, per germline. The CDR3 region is CASRLSGANVLTF. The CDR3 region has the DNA TGTGCCAGCAGGCTCTCTGGGGCCAACGTCCTGACTTTC.

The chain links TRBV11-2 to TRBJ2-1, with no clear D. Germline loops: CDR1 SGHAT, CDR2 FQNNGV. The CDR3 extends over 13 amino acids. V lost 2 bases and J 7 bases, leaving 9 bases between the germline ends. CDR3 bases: TGTGCCAGCAGCTTAAGCCAAGAGAATGAGCAGTTCTTC. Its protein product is CASSLSQENEQFF. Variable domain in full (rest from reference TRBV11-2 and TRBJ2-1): EAGVAQSPRYKIIEKRQSVAFWCNPISGHATLYWYQQILGQGPKLLIQFQNNGVVDDSQLPKDRFSAERLKGVDSTLKIQPAKLEDSAVYLCASSLSQENEQFFGPGTRLTVL.

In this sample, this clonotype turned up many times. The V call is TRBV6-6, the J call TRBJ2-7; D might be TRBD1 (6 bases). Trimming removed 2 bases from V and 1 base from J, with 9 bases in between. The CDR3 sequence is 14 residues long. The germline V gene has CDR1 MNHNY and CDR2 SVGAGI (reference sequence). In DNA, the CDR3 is TGTGCCAGCAGTTACGACGGACAGTCCTACGAGCAGTACTTC. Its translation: CASSYDGQSYEQYF.

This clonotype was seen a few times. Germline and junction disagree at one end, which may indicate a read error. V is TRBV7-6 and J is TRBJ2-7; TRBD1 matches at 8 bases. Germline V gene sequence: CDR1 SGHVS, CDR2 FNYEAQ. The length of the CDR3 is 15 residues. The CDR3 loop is CARSSRTGNNNEQYF. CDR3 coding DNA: TGTGCCCGCAGCTCAAGGACAGGGAATAACAACGAGCAGTACTTC.

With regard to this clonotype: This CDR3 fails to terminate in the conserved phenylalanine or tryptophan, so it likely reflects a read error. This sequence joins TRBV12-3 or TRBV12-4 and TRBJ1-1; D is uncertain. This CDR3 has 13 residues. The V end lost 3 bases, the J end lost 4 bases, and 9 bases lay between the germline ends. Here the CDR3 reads CASSFGLTTEAFS. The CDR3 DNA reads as TGTGCCAGCAGTTTCGGACTGACCACTGAAGCTTTCTCT.

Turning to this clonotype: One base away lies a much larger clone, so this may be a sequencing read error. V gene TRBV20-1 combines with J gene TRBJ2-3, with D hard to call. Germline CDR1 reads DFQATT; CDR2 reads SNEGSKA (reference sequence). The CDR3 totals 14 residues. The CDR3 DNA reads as TGCAGTGCTCTAGATGGGGTCAGCACAGATACGGAGTATTTT. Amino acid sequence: CSALDGVSTDTEYF.

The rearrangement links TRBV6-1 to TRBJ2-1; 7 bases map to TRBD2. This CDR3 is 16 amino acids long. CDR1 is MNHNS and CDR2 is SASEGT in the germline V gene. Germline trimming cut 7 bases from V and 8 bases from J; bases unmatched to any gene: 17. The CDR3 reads CASKRASGIPIHEQFF. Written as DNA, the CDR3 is TGTGCCAGCAAGAGGGCTAGCGGCATCCCCATCCATGAGCAGTTCTTC.

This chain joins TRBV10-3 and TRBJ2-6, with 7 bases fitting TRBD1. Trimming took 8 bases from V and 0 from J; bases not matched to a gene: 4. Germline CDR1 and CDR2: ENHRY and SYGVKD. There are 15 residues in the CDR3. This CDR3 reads CAIGTASSGANVLTF. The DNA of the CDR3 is TGTGCCATCGGGACAGCTAGCTCTGGGGCCAACGTCCTGACTTTC.

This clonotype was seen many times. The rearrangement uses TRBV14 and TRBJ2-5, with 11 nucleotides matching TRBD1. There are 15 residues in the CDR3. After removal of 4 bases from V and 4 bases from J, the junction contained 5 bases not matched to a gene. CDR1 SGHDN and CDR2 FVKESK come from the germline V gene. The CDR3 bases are TGTGCCAGCAGCCGGACAGGGGGCGTAGGAGAGACCCAGTACTTC. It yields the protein CASSRTGGVGETQYF.

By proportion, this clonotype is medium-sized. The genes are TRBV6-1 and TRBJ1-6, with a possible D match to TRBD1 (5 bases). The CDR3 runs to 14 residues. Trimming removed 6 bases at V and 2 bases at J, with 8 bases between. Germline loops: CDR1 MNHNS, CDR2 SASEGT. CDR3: CASSPGPYNSPLHF. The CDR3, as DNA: TGTGCCAGCAGCCCAGGGCCCTATAATTCACCCCTCCACTTT.

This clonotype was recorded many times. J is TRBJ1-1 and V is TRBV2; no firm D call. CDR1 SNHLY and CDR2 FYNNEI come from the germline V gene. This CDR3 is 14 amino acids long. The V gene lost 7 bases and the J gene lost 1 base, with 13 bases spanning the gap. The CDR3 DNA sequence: TGTGCCAGCACTACCAGCAAGGCGAACACTGAAGCTTTCTTT. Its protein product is CASTTSKANTEAFF.